The clone carrying this T cell receptor (beta chain) turned up a few times. Its target is unknown. The CDR3 runs to 16 residues. Germline lookup yields CDR1 MNHEY and CDR2 SMNVEV (reference sequence). The ends lost 6 bases at V and 6 bases at J; junction bases unmatched: 10. These data belong to a study of T cells in Graves' hyperthyroidism and ophthalmopathy. The study defined stable Graves' hyperthyroidism as no ophthalmopathy progression within 18 months. What was amplified from RNA transcripts were TCR beta CDR3 regions. Initially, a first-round RT-PCR of the TCR CDR3 employed the HTBI primer set. TCRdb ran MiXCR on the multiplex PCR reads and lists one entry per CDR3 protein. The sample lists approximately 740,000 distinct CDR3 sequences; 14% were seen once. Points from the study as a whole: Clonotypes that were expanded in thyroid above 0.001 mostly appeared in blood too.

The receptor was derived from a woman aged 18-35 years with Graves' hyperthyroidism. The gene calls are TRBV27 and TRBJ2-1; 11 nucleotides match TRBD1. Sequencing used blood. The CDR3 region is CASRSSYGTGGNEQFF. Written as DNA, the CDR3 is TGTGCCAGCAGGTCATCCTATGGGACAGGGGGCAATGAGCAGTTCTTC.